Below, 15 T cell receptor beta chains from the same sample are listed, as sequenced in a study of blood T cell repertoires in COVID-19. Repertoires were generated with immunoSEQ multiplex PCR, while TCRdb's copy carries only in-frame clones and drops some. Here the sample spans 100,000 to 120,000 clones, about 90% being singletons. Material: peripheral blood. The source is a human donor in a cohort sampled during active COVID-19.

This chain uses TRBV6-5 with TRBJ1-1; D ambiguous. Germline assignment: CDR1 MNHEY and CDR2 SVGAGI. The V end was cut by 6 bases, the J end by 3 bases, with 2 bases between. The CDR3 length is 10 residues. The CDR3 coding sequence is TGTGCCAGCAGCGACACTGAAGCTTTCTTT. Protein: CASSDTEAFF.

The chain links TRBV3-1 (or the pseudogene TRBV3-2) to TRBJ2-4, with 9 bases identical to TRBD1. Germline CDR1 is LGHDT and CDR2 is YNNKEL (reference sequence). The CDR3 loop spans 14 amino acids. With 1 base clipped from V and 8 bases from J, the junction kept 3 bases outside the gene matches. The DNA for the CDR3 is TGTGCCAGCAGCCAAGGGGACAGGGCCCACATTCAGTACTTC. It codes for CASSQGDRAHIQYF.

This chain's CDR3 is CASSVEQGSYNEQFF. The CDR3 DNA is TGTGCCAGCAGCGTAGAACAAGGGAGTTACAATGAGCAGTTCTTC. This sequence joins TRBV9 and TRBJ2-1; maybe TRBD2 (5 bases). The germline V and J ends were trimmed by 0 bases and 4 bases, with 11 bases remaining between them. The germline CDR1 and CDR2 sequences are SGDLS and YYNGEE. This CDR3 region has 15 residues.

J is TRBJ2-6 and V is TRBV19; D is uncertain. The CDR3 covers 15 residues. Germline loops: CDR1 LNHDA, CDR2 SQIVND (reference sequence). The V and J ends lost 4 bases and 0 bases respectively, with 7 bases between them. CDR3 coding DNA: TGTGCCAGTAGTAAACAGAACTCTGGGGCCAACGTCCTGACTTTC. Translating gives CASSKQNSGANVLTF.

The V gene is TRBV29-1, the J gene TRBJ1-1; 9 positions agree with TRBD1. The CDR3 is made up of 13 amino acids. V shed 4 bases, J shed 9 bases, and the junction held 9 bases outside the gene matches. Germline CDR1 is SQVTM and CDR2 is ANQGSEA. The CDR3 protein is CSVGRTGVTKAFF. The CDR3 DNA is TGCAGCGTTGGTAGGACAGGGGTAACTAAAGCTTTCTTT.

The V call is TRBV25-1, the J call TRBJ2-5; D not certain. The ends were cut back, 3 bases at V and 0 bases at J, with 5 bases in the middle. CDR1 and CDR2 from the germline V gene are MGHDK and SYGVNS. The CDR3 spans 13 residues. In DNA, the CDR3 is TGTGCCAGCAGTGAGTCCAACCAAGAGACCCAGTACTTC. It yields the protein CASSESNQETQYF.

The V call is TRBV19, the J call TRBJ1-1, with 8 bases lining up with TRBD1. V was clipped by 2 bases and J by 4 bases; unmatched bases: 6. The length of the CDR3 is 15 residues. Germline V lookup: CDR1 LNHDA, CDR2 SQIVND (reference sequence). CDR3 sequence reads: CASSIFVQGGTEAFF. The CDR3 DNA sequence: TGTGCCAGTAGTATATTTGTACAGGGGGGCACTGAAGCTTTCTTT.

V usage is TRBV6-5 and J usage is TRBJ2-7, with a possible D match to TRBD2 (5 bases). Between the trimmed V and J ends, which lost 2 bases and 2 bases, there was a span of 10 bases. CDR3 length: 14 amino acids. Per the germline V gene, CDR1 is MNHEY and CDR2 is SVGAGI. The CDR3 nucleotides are TGTGCCAGCAGTTACGCTGGGAGCCCCTACGAGCAGTACTTC. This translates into CASSYAGSPYEQYF.

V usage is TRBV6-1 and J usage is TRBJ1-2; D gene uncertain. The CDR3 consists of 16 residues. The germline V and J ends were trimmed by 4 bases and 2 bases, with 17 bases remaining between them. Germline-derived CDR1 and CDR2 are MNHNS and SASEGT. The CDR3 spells CASSGRTVEGNYGYTF. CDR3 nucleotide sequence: TGTGCCAGCAGTGGCCGGACTGTGGAGGGAAACTATGGCTACACCTTC.

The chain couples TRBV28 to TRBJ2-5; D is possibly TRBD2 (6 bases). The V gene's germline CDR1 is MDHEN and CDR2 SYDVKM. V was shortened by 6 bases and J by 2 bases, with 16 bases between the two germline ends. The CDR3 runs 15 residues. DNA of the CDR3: TGTGCCAGCAGCCCTGTGCCCGGGGGACAAGAGACCCAGTACTTC. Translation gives CASSPVPGGQETQYF.

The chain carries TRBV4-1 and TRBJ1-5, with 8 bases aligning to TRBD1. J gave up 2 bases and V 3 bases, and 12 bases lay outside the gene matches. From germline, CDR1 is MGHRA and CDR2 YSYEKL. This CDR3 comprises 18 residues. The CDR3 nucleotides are TGCGCCAGCAGCCACTACACCAGCAACAGGGGGGGCAATCAGCCCCAGCATTTT. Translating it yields CASSHYTSNRGGNQPQHF.

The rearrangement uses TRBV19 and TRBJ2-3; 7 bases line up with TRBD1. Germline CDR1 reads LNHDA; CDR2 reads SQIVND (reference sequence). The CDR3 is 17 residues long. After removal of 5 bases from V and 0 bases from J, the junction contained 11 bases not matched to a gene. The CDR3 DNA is TGTGCCAGTAGTCCGGGACAGCCTACGATTAGCACAGATACGCAGTATTTT. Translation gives CASSPGQPTISTDTQYF.

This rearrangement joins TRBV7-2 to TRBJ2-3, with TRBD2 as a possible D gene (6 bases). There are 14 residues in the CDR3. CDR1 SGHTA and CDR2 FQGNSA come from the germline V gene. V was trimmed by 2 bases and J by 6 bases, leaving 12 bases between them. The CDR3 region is CASSLLGSGDTQYF. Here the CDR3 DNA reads TGTGCCAGCAGCTTATTGGGAAGCGGGGATACGCAGTATTTT.

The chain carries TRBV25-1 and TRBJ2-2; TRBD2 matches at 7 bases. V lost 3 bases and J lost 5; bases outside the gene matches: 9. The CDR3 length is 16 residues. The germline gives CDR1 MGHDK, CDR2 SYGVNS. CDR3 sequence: CASSDSAGAETGELFF. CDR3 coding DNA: TGTGCCAGCAGTGATTCGGCGGGAGCGGAAACCGGGGAGCTGTTTTTT.

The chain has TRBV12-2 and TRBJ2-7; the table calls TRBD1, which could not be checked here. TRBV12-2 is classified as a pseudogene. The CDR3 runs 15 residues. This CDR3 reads CASRLPGQGSYEQYF. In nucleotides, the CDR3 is TGTGCAAGTCGCTTGCCGGGACAGGGCTCCTACGAGCAGTACTTC.